This T cell receptor (beta chain) was captured by sequencing in a study of blood T cell repertoires in COVID-19. As for the study in general: Samples representing acute and convalescent COVID-19 were sourced from the United States, Italy and Spain. Nucleic acid was either cDNA or gDNA, and it came from T cells, B-cell-depleted T cells, or PBMCs.

In the source study's methods: Nucleated cell number was recorded as an estimate derived from reference gene primer amplification. Only in-frame clones appear in the TCRdb table, and some are missing; sequencing was by immunoSEQ multiplex PCR. The V and J calls and the clone size are those of that table, but D and trimming were determined from the DNA. The sample consists of over 100,000 clones, about 87% of them appearing once. Germline V gene sequence: CDR1 SGHRS, CDR2 YFSETQ. Trimming at V came to 4 bases and at J to 7 bases, leaving 7 bases not matched to a gene. The CDR3 contains 14 residues. This clonotype originated in a man between 45 and 60 years old with acute or convalescent COVID-19. Sequencing was performed on peripheral blood. V is TRBV5-1 and J is TRBJ1-4, with 7 nucleotides matching TRBD1. CDR3 protein: CASSPQGRSEKLFF. The CDR3, as DNA: TGCGCCAGCAGCCCACAGGGGCGGAGTGAAAAACTGTTTTTT.